These T cell receptor beta chains were read from a single sample in a study of T cells in Graves' hyperthyroidism and ophthalmopathy. TCRdb used MiXCR to reprocess the multiplex PCR reads, holding one entry per CDR3 protein. The table shows roughly 400,000 distinct CDR3 sequences, with about 15% occurring only once. The sequencing sample was made of blood. These TCRs come from a woman aged 18-30 years with Graves' hyperthyroidism that later progressed to Graves' ophthalmopathy. The CDR3 runs from the conserved cysteine through the conserved F or W. D genes are given only for firm matches. Only some rows state a clone size, as once, few, many or a class for expanded clones.

V,D,size,J,length,CDR3,DNA
TRBV20-1,-,many,TRBJ2-7,13,CSARDLQGHEQYF,TGCAGTGCCAGAGATTTGCAAGGACACGAGCAGTACTTC
TRBV6-6,-,-,TRBJ2-3,15,CASSYSRTRTDTQYF,TGTGCCAGCAGTTACTCTCGGACCCGCACAGATACGCAGTATTTT
TRBV7-2,-,-,TRBJ2-1,15,CASSPFVAPGNEQFF,TGTGCCAGCAGCCCCTTCGTGGCCCCGGGGAATGAGCAGTTCTTC
TRBV14,-,-,TRBJ2-6,17,CASSPDTGFSGANVLTF,TGTGCCAGCAGCCCGGACACGGGGTTCTCTGGGGCCAACGTCCTGACTTTC
TRBV20-1,TRBD2,few,TRBJ2-5,16,CSASGGLAGNQETQYF,TGCAGTGCTAGCGGAGGACTAGCGGGTAATCAAGAGACCCAGTACTTC
TRBV7-9,-,many,TRBJ2-3,14,CASSAQGYTDTQYF,TGTGCCAGCAGCGCGCAGGGGTACACAGATACGCAGTATTTT
TRBV10-3,TRBD2,many,TRBJ2-1,14,CAITGSGRLHEQFF,TGTGCCATCACAGGCAGCGGGAGGTTGCATGAGCAGTTCTTC
TRBV25-1,-,many,TRBJ1-1,12,CASTTSTLEAFF,TGTGCCAGCACTACTTCGACACTAGAAGCTTTCTTT
TRBV20-1,TRBD1,many,TRBJ2-1,14,CSARVGTGDNEQFF,TGCAGTGCTAGAGTGGGGACAGGGGATAATGAGCAGTTCTTC
TRBV20-1,-,many,TRBJ2-4,12,CSARMVENIQYF,TGCAGTGCTAGAATGGTAGAGAACATTCAGTACTTC
TRBV6-2/TRBV6-3,-,-,TRBJ1-5,17,CASSPERVRNSNQPQHF,TGTGCCAGCAGCCCCGAGAGGGTACGTAATAGCAATCAGCCCCAGCATTTT
TRBV11-1,TRBD1,many,TRBJ2-3,18,CASSALLIPGQGIDTQYF,TGTGCCAGCAGCGCGCTCCTTATTCCGGGACAGGGAATAGATACGCAGTATTTT
TRBV5-1,-,-,TRBJ1-2,15,CASSPTLSGSYGYTF,TGCGCCAGCAGCCCGACACTCTCCGGAAGCTATGGCTACACCTTC
TRBV20-1,-,-,TRBJ1-5,15,CGAESGEQSNQPQHF,TGCGGTGCTGAATCTGGGGAACAAAGCAATCAGCCCCAGCATTTT
TRBV28,-,many,TRBJ1-6,14,CASSFRKNNSPLHF,TGTGCCAGCAGTTTTCGGAAGAATAATTCACCCCTCCACTTT
TRBV28,-,many,TRBJ2-7,14,CASSLGRGPYEQYF,TGTGCCAGCAGTTTGGGCAGGGGTCCCTACGAGCAGTACTTC
TRBV20-1,-,few,TRBJ2-7,14,CSARAPGDSYEQYF,TGCAGTGCTAGAGCACCGGGAGACTCCTACGAGCAGTACTTC
TRBV4-1,TRBD2,-,TRBJ2-3,16,CASRPGRGGYTDTQYF,TGCGCCAGCCGCCCAGGACGCGGGGGATACACAGATACGCAGTATTTT
TRBV7-9,-,once,TRBJ1-1,10,CASSLHEAFF,TGTGCCAGCAGCTTACATGAAGCTTTCTTT
TRBV28,-,many,TRBJ2-7,13,CASSLPGGIEQYF,TGTGCCAGCAGTTTGCCAGGGGGGATCGAGCAGTACTTC
TRBV24-1,TRBD1,many,TRBJ1-5,15,CATSRGVGSNQPQHF,TGTGCCACCAGCAGGGGGGTCGGGAGCAATCAGCCCCAGCATTTT
TRBV27,TRBD2,few,TRBJ2-3,17,CASSRSDSGRFTDTQYF,TGTGCCAGCAGTCGCTCCGATAGCGGGCGCTTCACAGATACGCAGTATTTT
TRBV7-9,-,-,TRBJ2-7,12,CASSLGNGEQYF,TGTGCCAGCAGCTTAGGGAACGGCGAGCAGTACTTC
TRBV7-9,TRBD2,-,TRBJ2-7,17,CASSLVPSGRAGDEQYF,TGTGCCAGCAGCTTAGTCCCTAGCGGGAGGGCCGGGGACGAGCAGTACTTC